What follows are 10 T cell receptor beta chains derived from one specimen sequenced in a study of blood T cell repertoires in COVID-19 (dated by TCRdb to about 2020). Library preparation employed the immunoSEQ multiplex PCR assay. Sourced from immuneACCESS, this table was stored by TCRdb with only in-frame sequences that have V and J called. A share of the clones is absent; for the studies checked, an unresolved V gene accounts for under half, and the remainder has no known explanation. The sample has 150,000 to 180,000 clones on record, roughly 78% of them singletons. The ten largest clonotypes hold around 1.5% of the sample. What was sequenced was peripheral blood. The receptors come from a man aged 80 or over with acute or convalescent COVID-19.

This chain joins TRBV6-5 and TRBJ2-1, with TRBD2 as a possible D gene (6 bases). Germline V gene lookup returns CDR1 MNHEY and CDR2 SVGAGI. V dropped 6 bases and J dropped 1 base, with 7 bases sitting between them. The CDR3 covers 13 residues. The CDR3 loop reads CASSGTSYNEQFF. CDR3 bases: TGTGCCAGCAGCGGGACTTCCTACAATGAGCAGTTCTTC.

This chain connects TRBV29-1 to TRBJ2-5; no reliable D call. Per germline, CDR1 SQVTM and CDR2 ANQGSEA. The CDR3 totals 14 residues. The ends were cut back, 3 bases at V and 2 bases at J, with 13 bases in the middle. The CDR3 nucleotides are TGCAGCGTTGACTCCGGTCCGCTTCAAGAGACCCAGTACTTC. Translating it yields CSVDSGPLQETQYF.

V gene TRBV21-1 combines with J gene TRBJ1-2; no DNA check was done on the table's D call, TRBD1. TRBV21-1 is flagged as a pseudogene. The CDR3 covers 12 residues. The CDR3 loop reads CASGTSGDGYTF. In nucleotides, the CDR3 is TGTGCCAGCGGGACCTCAGGGGACGGCTACACCTTC.

The chain employs TRBV6-5 and TRBJ2-3, with D possibly matching TRBD1 (6 bases). Germline CDR1 MNHEY, CDR2 SVGAGI. This CDR3 spans 13 amino acids. V lost 5 bases to trimming and J lost 5 bases, with 11 bases between them. CDR3 bases: TGTGCCAGCAGTCCCAGGGGACAAGATACGCAGTATTTT. Protein: CASSPRGQDTQYF.

The chain carries TRBV27 and TRBJ1-5, with 7 bases that match TRBD1. The ends lost 6 bases at V and 2 bases at J; junction bases unmatched: 7. The CDR3 has 15 residues. CDR1 is MNHEY and CDR2 is SMNVEV in the germline V gene (reference sequence). CDR3 residues: CASSLGQAGNQPQHF. The CDR3 DNA is TGTGCCAGCAGCCTCGGACAGGCGGGCAATCAGCCCCAGCATTTT.

In its sample, this clone was seen many times. The chain carries TRBV2 and TRBJ2-5; D might be TRBD2 (7 bases). Germline V gene sequence: CDR1 SNHLY, CDR2 FYNNEI. V was pared by 10 bases and J by 5 bases, with 20 bases between. The CDR3 totals 14 residues. The CDR3 coding sequence is TGTGCCAACAGGGAGGGCGCGGTAGTCGAGACCCAGTACTTC. It codes for CANREGAVVETQYF.

The V gene is TRBV9, the J gene TRBJ2-1, with 8 nucleotides matching TRBD1. V gave up 4 bases and J gave up 4 bases; unmatched junction bases: 7. Germline CDR1 and CDR2: SGDLS and YYNGEE. This CDR3 has 15 residues. The chain's CDR3 is CASSSGQVRYNEQFF. In DNA form, the CDR3 reads TGTGCCAGCAGCTCGGGACAGGTTCGATACAATGAGCAGTTCTTC.

The CDR3 sequence is CASSEGAGGSYEQYF. Here the CDR3 DNA reads TGTGCCAGCAGTGAAGGGGCGGGGGGATCCTACGAGCAGTACTTC. The chain couples TRBV2 to TRBJ2-7, with 8 bases aligning to TRBD2. The length of the CDR3 is 15 residues. J gave up 1 base and V 1 base, and 3 bases lay outside the gene matches. Germline values: CDR1 SNHLY, CDR2 FYNNEI.

The chain carries TRBV19 and TRBJ2-1; TRBD2 aligns across 9 bases. The V segment lost 5 bases and the J segment 5 bases; nucleotides outside the gene matches: 13. The CDR3 has 17 amino acids. Germline-derived CDR1 and CDR2 are LNHDA and SQIVND (reference sequence). CDR3 protein: CASSSRGAGGLHNEQFF. In nucleotides, the CDR3 is TGTGCCAGTAGTTCTCGAGGAGCGGGGGGCTTACACAATGAGCAGTTCTTC.

J is TRBJ1-6 and V is TRBV5-1; perhaps TRBD1 as D (5 bases). The V gene's germline CDR1 is SGHRS and CDR2 YFSETQ. The CDR3 runs 14 residues. Trimming shortened V by 4 bases and J by 7 bases, and 12 bases separated the two germline ends. The CDR3 protein is CASSSGTGNSPLHF. The CDR3 coding sequence is TGCGCCAGCAGCAGCGGGACGGGGAATTCACCCCTCCACTTT.